These T cell receptor beta chains were read from a single sample in a study of blood T cells in healthy people across ages. MiXCR was run by TCRdb on the 5' RACE reads, yielding one entry per CDR3 protein. In the table there are roughly 800,000 distinct CDR3 sequences, 25% to 30% of which are singletons. These sequences were also reported in another study, on T cells of mothers and their children.

Sequenced input: blood. The source is a boy aged 10-17 years in good health. Each CDR3 is given with its conserved first and last residue. D genes are given only for firm matches. Where a row states a size, it is once, few, many or the class of an expanded clone; other rows omit it.

>once|TRBJ2-1|.|TRBV7-9
CASSLTRLGLYNEQFF
TGTGCCAGCAGCTTAACTAGGTTAGGCCTCTACAATGAGCAGTTCTTC
>.|TRBJ1-1|TRBD1|TRBV3-1
CASSQMTGGNTEAFF
TGTGCCAGCAGCCAAATGACAGGGGGCAACACTGAAGCTTTCTTT
>few|TRBJ2-7|.|TRBV9
CASSVEPLNYEQYF
TGTGCCAGCAGCGTAGAGCCCCTTAACTACGAGCAGTACTTC
>.|TRBJ1-6|TRBD1|TRBV30
CAWSEGASSYNSPLHF
TGTGCCTGGAGTGAGGGGGCGAGCTCCTATAATTCACCCCTCCACTTT
>.|TRBJ2-5|.|TRBV2
CASGELTRYF
TGTGCCAGCGGGGAGCTTACCAGATACTTC
>.|TRBJ1-2|.|TRBV4-2
CASSQPTGMDGYTF
TGTGCCAGCAGCCAACCTACAGGGATGGACGGCTACACCTTC
>.|TRBJ2-4|.|TRBV7-8
CASSRARGRLARQYF
TGTGCCAGCAGCCGGGCGCGAGGTAGATTGGCAAGGCAGTACTTC
>few|TRBJ1-4|.|TRBV5-1
CASSLDGQGEKLFF
TGCGCCAGCAGCTTGGACGGTCAGGGGGAAAAACTGTTTTTT
>.|TRBJ1-5|.|TRBV6-6
CASSAGTYQPQHF
TGTGCCAGCAGTGCTGGGACTTATCAGCCCCAGCATTTT
>.|TRBJ2-7|TRBD1|TRBV24-1
CATAPGQAAYEQYF
TGTGCCACCGCTCCGGGACAGGCCGCCTACGAGCAGTACTTC
>.|TRBJ2-7|.|TRBV5-1
CASSLAESFGVYEQYF
TGCGCCAGCAGCTTGGCCGAGTCTTTCGGGGTATACGAGCAGTACTTC
>.|TRBJ2-6|.|TRBV7-9
CASSHLPGAIGANVLTF
TGTGCCAGCAGCCACCTTCCCGGGGCGATCGGGGCCAACGTCCTGACTTTC
>few|TRBJ2-1|.|TRBV10-1
CASSEYPNEQFF
TGCGCCAGCAGTGAGTATCCCAATGAGCAGTTCTTC
>.|TRBJ2-2|.|TRBV5-1
CASSLEALGELFF
TGCGCCAGCAGCTTGGAAGCCCTCGGGGAGCTGTTTTTT
>.|TRBJ1-1|.|TRBV29-1
CSVGGPLSNTEAFF
TGCAGCGTTGGTGGTCCGTTATCGAACACTGAAGCTTTCTTT
>.|TRBJ2-1|.|TRBV5-1
CASSLEGTFSDEQFF
TGCGCCAGCAGCTTGGAAGGGACATTCTCCGATGAGCAGTTCTTC
>.|TRBJ1-2|.|TRBV12-3/TRBV12-4
CASSQRGYEGYTF
TGTGCCAGCAGTCAAAGGGGATACGAGGGCTACACCTTC
>few|TRBJ1-2|.|TRBV5-1
CASSLRTERNYGYTF
TGCGCCAGCAGCTTGCGGACAGAAAGAAACTATGGCTACACCTTC
>few|TRBJ2-5|TRBD2|TRBV12-3/TRBV12-4
CASSPSVAGGPKTQYF
TGTGCCAGCAGCCCTTCGGTAGCGGGGGGGCCTAAGACCCAGTACTTC
>few|TRBJ2-7|.|TRBV3-1
CASSQGTPQEQYF
TGTGCCAGCAGCCAAGGGACCCCCCAAGAGCAGTACTTC
>.|TRBJ1-2|TRBD1|TRBV6-1
CASSEAEGAHYGYTF
TGTGCCAGCAGTGAAGCGGAGGGGGCGCACTATGGCTACACCTTC
>.|TRBJ2-1|.|TRBV5-8
CASSINFDEQFF
TGTGCCAGCAGCATAAACTTCGATGAGCAGTTCTTC
>.|TRBJ2-7|.|TRBV28
CASSTLGRLSSYEQYF
TGTGCCAGCAGCACACTCGGGCGGCTGAGCTCCTACGAGCAGTACTTC
>few|TRBJ2-2|TRBD2|TRBV12-3/TRBV12-4
CASRASGGGELFF
TGTGCCAGCAGGGCTAGCGGGGGCGGGGAGCTGTTTTTT
>.|TRBJ2-7|.|TRBV27
CASSRDGVPYEQYF
TGTGCCAGCAGCCGAGACGGGGTTCCTTACGAGCAGTACTTC
>.|TRBJ1-5|.|TRBV29-1
CSVGTGFNQPQHF
TGCAGCGTTGGAACAGGGTTCAATCAGCCCCAGCATTTT
>.|TRBJ1-1|.|TRBV3-1
CASSQDTGLGTEAFF
TGTGCCAGCAGCCAAGACACAGGGTTGGGCACTGAAGCTTTCTTT
>few|TRBJ1-2|TRBD1|TRBV5-1
CASSLKDRGGGYTF
TGCGCCAGCAGCTTGAAGGACAGGGGGGGTGGCTACACCTTC
>.|TRBJ1-1|TRBD1|TRBV29-1
CSAQTGRDTEAFF
TGCAGCGCACAGACAGGGCGAGACACTGAAGCTTTCTTT
>few|TRBJ1-5|.|TRBV12-3/TRBV12-4
CASSLGEGGNQPQHF
TGTGCCAGCAGTTTGGGGGAAGGAGGCAATCAGCCCCAGCATTTT
>few|TRBJ1-3|.|TRBV29-1
CSVEGEGAGNTIYF
TGCAGCGTTGAAGGCGAGGGGGCTGGAAACACCATATATTTT
>.|TRBJ1-1|TRBD1|TRBV12-5
CASGQGGTDTEAFF
TGTGCTAGTGGTCAAGGGGGCACGGACACTGAAGCTTTCTTT
>few|TRBJ2-5|.|TRBV7-3
CASSQGQLAKETQYF
TGTGCCAGCAGCCAAGGACAGCTAGCGAAAGAGACCCAGTACTTC
>.|TRBJ2-7|.|TRBV12-3/TRBV12-4
CASSSPPLGNSYEQYF
TGTGCCAGCAGTAGTCCACCCCTGGGCAACTCCTACGAGCAGTACTTC
>.|TRBJ2-5|TRBD1|TRBV15
CATSKIPGQGGETQYF
TGTGCCACCAGCAAAATTCCGGGACAGGGGGGCGAGACCCAGTACTTC
>few|TRBJ2-5|TRBD1|TRBV20-1
CSALGQRETQYF
TGCAGTGCTTTGGGACAGCGAGAGACCCAGTACTTC
>few|TRBJ1-4|.|TRBV7-9
CASSPPRFNEKLFF
TGTGCCAGCAGCCCTCCCCGTTTTAATGAAAAACTGTTTTTT
>.|TRBJ2-1|.|TRBV7-8
CASSLAGLLREQFF
TGTGCCAGCAGCTTAGCGGGGCTCCTACGTGAGCAGTTCTTC
>.|TRBJ1-5|.|TRBV20-1
CSAIGRGGGINQPQHF
TGCAGTGCCATTGGGAGGGGGGGTGGAATCAATCAGCCCCAGCATTTT
>.|TRBJ1-2|.|TRBV5-1
CASRPESINYGYTF
TGCGCCAGCAGACCTGAAAGTATAAACTATGGCTACACCTTC
>few|TRBJ2-7|TRBD1|TRBV6-5
CASSYTLGDRGYEQYF
TGTGCCAGCAGTTACACACTAGGGGACAGGGGCTACGAGCAGTACTTC
>.|TRBJ2-1|.|TRBV7-3
CASSLDGGVAYDEQFF
TGTGCCAGCAGCTTAGATGGGGGAGTAGCCTACGATGAGCAGTTCTTC
>few|TRBJ2-3|TRBD2|TRBV2
CASRRLAGATSTGTQYF
TGTGCCAGCAGACGACTAGCGGGGGCGACTAGCACTGGTACGCAGTATTTT
>few|TRBJ1-4|.|TRBV4-1
CASSFGRGLGEKLFF
TGCGCCAGCAGCTTCGGGAGGGGCCTTGGTGAAAAACTGTTTTTT
>.|TRBJ2-5|.|TRBV10-3
CAISDPLVGKETQYF
TGTGCCATCAGTGACCCCTTGGTGGGGAAAGAGACCCAGTACTTC
>.|TRBJ2-7|.|TRBV19
CASSIRPSTFYEQYF
TGTGCCAGTAGTATAAGGCCCAGCACCTTCTACGAGCAGTACTTC